The entry below describes one T cell receptor (beta chain). What it recognizes is unknown. The CDR3 length is 12 residues. The germline V gene has CDR1 MNHNS and CDR2 SASEGT. V lost 7 bases and J 5 bases, leaving 9 bases between the germline ends. Treatment given: approximately nine-day PBMC culture with coronavirus spike peptide pools or control peptides (ViraFEST assay). For ViraFEST, peptide pools expanded antigen-specific T cells, after which the TCRs were sequenced. Peptide pools at 9.5 to 10 ug/ml stimulated 2 million or so PBMCs per well with about 9.5 IU/ml IL-2. The data derive from a study of vaccination and CD4 T cells after COVID-19. Across the study: The study drew post-COVID samples a median around 100 days after diagnosis (range 35 to 161).

Once obtained from cultured CD4+ T cells, the DNA was sequenced using the Oncomine TCR Beta short-read assay. TCRdb ran MiXCR on the PCR reads and lists one entry per CDR3 protein. This table has around 12,000 distinct CDR3 sequences, approximately 57% appearing once. The receptor's source is a human donor who had recovered from COVID-19. The chain joins TRBV6-1 to TRBJ2-1, with D hard to call. Sequenced material: CD4+ T cells from blood, cultured in vitro. CDR3 in amino acids: CASNLGDNEQFF. DNA for the CDR3: TGTGCCAGCAACCTAGGAGACAATGAGCAGTTCTTC.